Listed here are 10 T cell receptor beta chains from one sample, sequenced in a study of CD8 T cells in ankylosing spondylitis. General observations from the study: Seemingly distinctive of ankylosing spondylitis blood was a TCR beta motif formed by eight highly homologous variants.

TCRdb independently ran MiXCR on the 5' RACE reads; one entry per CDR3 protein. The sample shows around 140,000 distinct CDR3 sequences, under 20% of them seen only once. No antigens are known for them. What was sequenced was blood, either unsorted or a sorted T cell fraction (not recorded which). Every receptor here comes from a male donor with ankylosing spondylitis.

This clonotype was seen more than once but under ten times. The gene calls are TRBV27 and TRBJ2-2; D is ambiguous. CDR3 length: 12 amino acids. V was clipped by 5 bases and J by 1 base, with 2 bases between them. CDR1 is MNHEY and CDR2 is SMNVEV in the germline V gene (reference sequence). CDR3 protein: CASSGNTGELFF. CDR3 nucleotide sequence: TGTGCCAGCAGTGGGAACACCGGGGAGCTGTTTTTT.

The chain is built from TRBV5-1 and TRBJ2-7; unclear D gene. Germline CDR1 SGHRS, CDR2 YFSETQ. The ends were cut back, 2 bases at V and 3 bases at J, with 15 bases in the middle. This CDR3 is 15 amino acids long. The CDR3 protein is CASSFRTQALYEQYF. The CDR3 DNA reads TGCGCCAGCAGCTTCCGGACGCAGGCCCTCTACGAGCAGTACTTC.

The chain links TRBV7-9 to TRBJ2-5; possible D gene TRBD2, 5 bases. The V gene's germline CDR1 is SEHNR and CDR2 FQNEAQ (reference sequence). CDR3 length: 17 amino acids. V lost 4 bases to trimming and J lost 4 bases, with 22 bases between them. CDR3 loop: CASSSITVESGRETQYF. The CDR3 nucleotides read TGTGCCAGCAGCTCGATCACTGTCGAGAGTGGGAGAGAGACCCAGTACTTC. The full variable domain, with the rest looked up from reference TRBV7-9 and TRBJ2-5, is DTGVSQNPRHKITKRGQNVTFRCDPISEHNRLYWYRQTLGQGPEFLTYFQNEAQLEKSRLLSDRFSAERPKGSFSTLEIQRTEQGDSAMYLCASSSITVESGRETQYFGPGTRLLVL.

CDR3 nucleotides: TGCAGCGTTGAAGATCGGGGGGGTTCTCTCTACGAGCAGTACTTC. It specifies CSVEDRGGSLYEQYF. V usage is TRBV29-1 and J usage is TRBJ2-7, with 8 bases lining up with TRBD2. Germline V gene lookup returns CDR1 SQVTM and CDR2 ANQGSEA. This CDR3 spans 15 amino acids. V gave up 0 bases and J gave up 3 bases; unmatched junction bases: 7.

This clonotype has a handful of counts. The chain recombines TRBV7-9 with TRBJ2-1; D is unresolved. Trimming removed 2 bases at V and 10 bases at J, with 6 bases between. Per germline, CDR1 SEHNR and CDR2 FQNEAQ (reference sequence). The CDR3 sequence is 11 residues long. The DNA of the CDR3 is TGTGCCAGCAGCTTATTCCTAGAGCAGTTCTTC. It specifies CASSLFLEQFF.

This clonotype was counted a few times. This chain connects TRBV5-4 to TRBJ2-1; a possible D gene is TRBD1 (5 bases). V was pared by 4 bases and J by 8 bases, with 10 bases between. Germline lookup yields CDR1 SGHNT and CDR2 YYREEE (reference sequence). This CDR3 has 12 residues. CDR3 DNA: TGTGCCAGCAGCCCCAGGGTGGATGAGCAGTTCTTC. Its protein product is CASSPRVDEQFF.

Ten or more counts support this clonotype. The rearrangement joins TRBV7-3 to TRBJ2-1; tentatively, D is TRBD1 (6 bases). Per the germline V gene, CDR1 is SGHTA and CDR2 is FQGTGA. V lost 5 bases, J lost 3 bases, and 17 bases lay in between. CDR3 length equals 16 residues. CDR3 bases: TGTGCCAGCAGCCAGACAGGTCAACAAATCTACAATGAGCAGTTCTTC. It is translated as CASSQTGQQIYNEQFF. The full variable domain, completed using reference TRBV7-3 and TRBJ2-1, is GAGVSQTPSNKVTEKGKYVELRCDPISGHTALYWYRQSLGQGPEFLIYFQGTGAADDSGLPNDRFFAVRPEGSVSTLKIQRTERGDSAVYLCASSQTGQQIYNEQFFGPGTRLTVL.

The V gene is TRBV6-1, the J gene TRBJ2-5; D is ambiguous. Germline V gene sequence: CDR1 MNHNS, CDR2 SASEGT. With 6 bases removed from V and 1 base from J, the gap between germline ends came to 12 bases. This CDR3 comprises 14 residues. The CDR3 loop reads CASRGTYSQETQYF. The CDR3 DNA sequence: TGTGCCAGCAGGGGCACTTACTCCCAAGAGACCCAGTACTTC.

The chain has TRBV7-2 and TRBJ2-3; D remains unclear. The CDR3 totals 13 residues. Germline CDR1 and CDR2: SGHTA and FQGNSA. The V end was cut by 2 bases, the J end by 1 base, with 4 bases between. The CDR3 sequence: CASSLQGTDTQYF. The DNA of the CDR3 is TGTGCCAGCAGCTTACAGGGCACAGATACGCAGTATTTT.

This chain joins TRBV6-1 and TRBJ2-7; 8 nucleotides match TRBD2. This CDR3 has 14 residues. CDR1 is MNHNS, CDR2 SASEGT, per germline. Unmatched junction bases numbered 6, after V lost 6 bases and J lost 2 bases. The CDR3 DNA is TGTGCCAGCAGCCCAACTAGCGGAGCCTACGAGCAGTACTTC. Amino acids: CASSPTSGAYEQYF.